This T cell receptor beta chain was found in a study of blood T cell repertoires in COVID-19. The ends lost 1 base at V and 4 bases at J; junction bases unmatched: 3. Per germline, CDR1 MNHEY and CDR2 SVGEGT. This CDR3 has 15 amino acids. Sequencing used immunoSEQ multiplex PCR; TCRdb keeps in-frame clones, though not all of them. The data hold approximately 170,000 clones, with approximately 84% observed a single time. The clonotype was recovered from a woman in her twenties or thirties who had recovered from COVID-19. Sequenced: PBMCs or T cells enriched from blood (not recorded which). V usage is TRBV6-2 or TRBV6-3 and J usage is TRBJ2-1; 8 positions agree with TRBD1. CDR3: CASSYFQGAYNEQFF. CDR3 DNA: TGTGCCAGCAGTTACTTCCAGGGGGCATACAATGAGCAGTTCTTC.